One and the same sample provided the 27 T cell receptor beta chains below, sequenced in a study of human T cells and chemical hapten exposure. As for time point: patch test 1, 2 weeks after DPC sensitization. As for treatment: therapeutic diphenylcyclopropenone sensitization with weekly scalp DPC. TCRdb re-derived calls from the RACE reads in MiXCR, one entry per CDR3 protein. Of 350,000 or so distinct CDR3 sequences listed, around 7% are singletons. Here the sequenced sample was whole blood, taken in connection with sensitization to the hapten diphenylcyclopropenone (DPC). All receptors derive from a young woman with alopecia areata. Some clones in this sample may be carry-over from other donors' samples.

This clonotype has ten or more counts. The J gene is TRBJ2-5, the V gene TRBV5-6; 9 positions match TRBD1. The CDR3 length is 14 residues. Germline loops: CDR1 SGHDT, CDR2 YYEEEE. V trimming: 3 bases; J trimming: 6 bases; junction bases outside the gene matches: 6. The CDR3 nucleotides read TGTGCCAGCAGCTCTCCAGGGACAGGGCAGACCCAGTACTTC. Translating it yields CASSSPGTGQTQYF.

This clonotype was seen many times. The CDR3 DNA follows: TGTGCCAGCAGCGTAGGTCCGGATTCACCCCTCCACTTT. Its translation is CASSVGPDSPLHF. The chain is built from TRBV9 and TRBJ1-6; D remains ambiguous. Per germline, CDR1 SGDLS and CDR2 YYNGEE. The CDR3 extends over 13 amino acids. V lost 0 bases, J lost 8 bases, and 6 bases lay in between. The full variable domain, in which reference TRBV9 and TRBJ1-6 provide the parts outside the CDR3, is DSGVTQTPKHLITATGQRVTLRCSPRSGDLSVYWYQQSLDQGLQFLIQYYNGEERAKGNILERFSAQQFPDLHSELNLSSLELGDSALYFCASSVGPDSPLHFGNGTRLTVT.

The rearrangement links TRBV27 to TRBJ2-3; the D is unclear. The germline CDR1 and CDR2 sequences are MNHEY and SMNVEV (reference sequence). This CDR3 region has 14 residues. V was cut by 4 bases and J by 2 bases, with 10 bases left in between. CDR3 loop: CASSWKQPTDTQYF. Here the CDR3 DNA reads TGTGCCAGCAGTTGGAAACAGCCCACAGATACGCAGTATTTT.

This clonotype was picked up many times. This chain uses TRBV2 with TRBJ1-1, with TRBD1 as a possible D gene (6 bases). The V and J ends lost 5 bases and 5 bases respectively, with 15 bases between them. The germline gives CDR1 SNHLY, CDR2 FYNNEI. This CDR3 comprises 14 residues. DNA of the CDR3: TGTGCCAGCAGTCCACGGGACACGGGGACTGAAGCTTTCTTT. This translates into CASSPRDTGTEAFF.

Only a few counts were recorded for this clonotype. CDR3 sequence (DNA): TGTGCCAGCAGCCAATCCAGGGACATCTCATCGGAAAAACTGTTTTTT. This sequence encodes CASSQSRDISSEKLFF. V and J are TRBV3-1 and TRBJ1-4, with D perhaps TRBD1 (6 bases). The CDR3 is 16 residues long. V was trimmed by 2 bases and J by 8 bases, leaving 18 bases between them. CDR1 LGHDT and CDR2 YNNKEL come from the germline V gene (reference sequence).

The chain recombines TRBV28 with TRBJ1-6; no reliable D call. Per germline, CDR1 MDHEN and CDR2 SYDVKM. The ends were cut back, 3 bases at V and 8 bases at J, with 5 bases in the middle. The length of the CDR3 is 12 residues. CDR3 DNA sequence: TGTGCCAGCAGTTTCCGGGATTCACCCCTCCACTTT. The encoded protein is CASSFRDSPLHF.

In its sample, this clonotype was seen many times. V is TRBV18 and J is TRBJ2-3; 7 bases fit TRBD1. Germline V gene sequence: CDR1 KGHSH, CDR2 LQKENI. Trimming at V came to 1 base and at J to 4 bases, leaving 2 bases not matched to a gene. This CDR3 has 14 residues. CDR3 loop: CASSPRQGPDTQYF. The CDR3 coding sequence is TGTGCCAGCTCACCACGACAGGGACCAGATACGCAGTATTTT.

This sequence joins TRBV6-2 or TRBV6-3 and TRBJ1-1; 7 bases fit TRBD1. Germline CDR1 MNHEY, CDR2 SVGEGT. The trim removed 6 bases at V and 1 base at J, leaving 5 bases unmatched. The CDR3 runs 14 residues. CDR3 region: CASREGTANTEAFF. The CDR3 DNA follows: TGTGCCAGCAGAGAGGGGACAGCGAACACTGAAGCTTTCTTT.

This clonotype has ten or more counts. The chain employs TRBV6-2 or TRBV6-3 and TRBJ2-3, with 8 nucleotides matching TRBD2. From germline, CDR1 is MNHEY and CDR2 SVGEGT. J lost 8 bases, V lost 5 bases, and 6 bases had no gene match. CDR3 length: 13 residues. The CDR3 sequence is CASSPAGTSTQYF. The DNA of the CDR3 is TGTGCCAGCAGTCCCGCTGGGACTAGTACGCAGTATTTT.

The rearrangement uses TRBV7-8 and TRBJ1-4; D might be TRBD1 (6 bases). From germline, CDR1 is SGHVS and CDR2 FQNEAQ. The CDR3 is 15 residues long. Trimming stripped 4 bases from V and 2 bases from J, with 11 bases between. The CDR3 nucleotides read TGTGCCAGCAGCTCGTCAGGGGTGACTAATGAAAAACTGTTTTTT. This codes for CASSSSGVTNEKLFF.

This clonotype appeared many times. CDR3 region: CASSGGANYGYTF. The DNA for the CDR3 is TGTGCCAGCAGTGGTGGGGCAAACTATGGCTACACCTTC. This sequence joins TRBV12-3 or TRBV12-4 and TRBJ1-2, with D maybe TRBD1 (5 bases). Trimming cost V 5 bases and J 2 bases, with 9 bases left between them. The CDR3 runs 13 residues.

The V gene is TRBV27, the J gene TRBJ2-1; TRBD2 matches at 7 bases. CDR1 and CDR2 from the germline V gene are MNHEY and SMNVEV (reference sequence). Losses at the gene ends were 6 bases for V and 0 bases for J; bases not matched to a gene: 5. CDR3 length: 15 residues. The CDR3 DNA reads TGTGCCAGCAGGAGCGGGGCCAGCTCCTACAATGAGCAGTTCTTC. Translation: CASRSGASSYNEQFF.

In its sample, this clonotype was seen many times. The J gene is TRBJ1-1, the V gene TRBV29-1; TRBD1 is a possible D gene (5 bases). The V end lost 7 bases, the J end lost 0 bases, and 9 bases lay between the germline ends. The CDR3 contains 12 residues. Germline loops: CDR1 SQVTM, CDR2 ANQGSEA. The CDR3 loop reads CSATAMNTEAFF. CDR3 sequence (DNA): TGCAGCGCGACAGCAATGAACACTGAAGCTTTCTTT.

This clonotype was recorded at least ten times. The rearrangement joins TRBV7-9 to TRBJ2-7; TRBD1 matches at 10 bases. Germline-derived CDR1 and CDR2 are SEHNR and FQNEAQ (reference sequence). After removal of 7 bases from V and 7 bases from J, the junction contained 10 bases not matched to a gene. The CDR3 is 14 amino acids. CDR3 sequence: CASTQDRGVWEQYF. CDR3 coding DNA: TGTGCCAGCACGCAGGACAGGGGGGTTTGGGAGCAGTACTTC. Looking up the rest from reference TRBV7-9 and TRBJ2-7 gives the full variable domain: DTGVSQNPRHKITKRGQNVTFRCDPISEHNRLYWYRQTLGQGPEFLTYFQNEAQLEKSRLLSDRFSAERPKGSFSTLEIQRTEQGDSAMYLCASTQDRGVWEQYFGPGTRLTVT.

This clonotype was seen only a few times. The V call is TRBV7-8, the J call TRBJ2-6; possible D gene TRBD2, 5 bases. Trimming took off 4 bases at V and 4 bases at J, with 11 bases between the two ends. The CDR3 runs to 15 residues. Germline CDR1 SGHVS, CDR2 FQNEAQ. The CDR3 is CASSSRWEGANVLTF. CDR3 nucleotide sequence: TGTGCCAGCAGCTCCCGGTGGGAGGGGGCCAACGTCCTGACTTTC.

This clonotype turned up a few times. V usage is TRBV28 and J usage is TRBJ2-1, with a possible D match to TRBD2 (6 bases). From germline, CDR1 is MDHEN and CDR2 SYDVKM. Trimming removed 1 base at V and 4 bases at J, with 11 bases between. CDR3 length: 15 amino acids. CDR3 DNA sequence: TGTGCCAGCAGTTTATCCGGGACTCCTTACAATGAGCAGTTCTTC. It encodes CASSLSGTPYNEQFF.

This clonotype was found once. This chain joins TRBV29-1 and TRBJ1-2, with 10 positions matching TRBD1. Germline-derived CDR1 and CDR2 are SQVTM and ANQGSEA. V was clipped by 8 bases and J by 4 bases; unmatched bases: 7. This CDR3 has 13 amino acids. CDR3 in amino acids: CSSDRGRGYGYTF. The DNA of the CDR3 is TGCAGCAGCGACAGGGGGCGAGGCTATGGCTACACCTTC.

This clonotype was seen more than once but under ten times. This rearrangement joins TRBV6-5 to TRBJ1-3, with D possibly matching TRBD1 (6 bases). This CDR3 comprises 15 residues. Germline assignment: CDR1 MNHEY and CDR2 SVGAGI. Trimming pared 0 bases from V and 2 bases from J, leaving 8 bases between. The CDR3 DNA reads TGTGCCAGCAGTTACTCGTGGACAGCTGGAAACACCATATATTTT. Translating gives CASSYSWTAGNTIYF.

This chain uses TRBV29-1 with TRBJ1-1; the match to TRBD1 covers 8 bases. Germline trimming cut 5 bases from V and 1 base from J; bases unmatched to any gene: 12. This CDR3 spans 16 amino acids. Germline V gene sequence: CDR1 SQVTM, CDR2 ANQGSEA. In nucleotides, the CDR3 is TGCAGCGTTATGGGACAGGTTGAGACTTCGAACACTGAAGCTTTCTTT. Encoded protein: CSVMGQVETSNTEAFF.

This clonotype was recorded at least ten times. The gene calls are TRBV6-1 and TRBJ2-1; 7 bases match TRBD1. This CDR3 comprises 15 residues. The V gene's germline CDR1 is MNHNS and CDR2 SASEGT. V lost 5 bases to trimming and J lost 7 bases; unmatched junction nucleotides: 11. CDR3 sequence reads: CASSRQGTGENEQFF. The CDR3 region has the DNA TGTGCCAGCAGTCGACAGGGAACGGGTGAAAATGAGCAGTTCTTC.

The rearrangement links TRBV5-5 to TRBJ1-1; D unclear. V lost 2 bases to trimming and J lost 1 base, with 6 bases between them. Germline CDR1 reads SGHKS; CDR2 reads YYEKEE (reference sequence). This CDR3 is 13 amino acids long. The CDR3 nucleotides are TGTGCCAGCAGCTTTACAGCGAACACTGAAGCTTTCTTT. Its protein product is CASSFTANTEAFF.

This clonotype has a handful of counts. The chain combines TRBV5-1 with TRBJ2-7, with 7 bases aligning to TRBD1. This CDR3 spans 16 amino acids. The trim removed 2 bases at V and 0 bases at J, leaving 8 bases unmatched. The germline V gene encodes CDR1 SGHRS and CDR2 YFSETQ. CDR3 bases: TGCGCCAGCAGCTTCGGAGGACAGGTTACCTCCTACGAGCAGTACTTC. Residues: CASSFGGQVTSYEQYF.

This clonotype was seen ten or more times. The chain joins TRBV7-9 to TRBJ2-7, with 10 bases matching TRBD1. This CDR3 has 15 amino acids. V gave up 5 bases and J gave up 3 bases; unmatched junction bases: 7. From germline, CDR1 is SEHNR and CDR2 FQNEAQ (reference sequence). Written as DNA, the CDR3 is TGTGCCAGCAGCCCCGGACAGGGGGGAAACTACGAGCAGTACTTC. It is translated as CASSPGQGGNYEQYF.

This clonotype turned up a few times. CDR3: CASSYSLWPYEQYF. DNA of the CDR3: TGTGCCAGCAGTTACTCGCTCTGGCCCTACGAGCAGTACTTC. J is TRBJ2-7 and V is TRBV6-2 or TRBV6-3; D unclear. Trimming pared 0 bases from V and 2 bases from J, leaving 8 bases between. In germline, CDR1 is MNHEY, CDR2 SVGEGT. The CDR3 has 14 amino acids.

In this sample, this clonotype turned up many times. V is TRBV9 and J is TRBJ1-4, with 9 bases that match TRBD1. The CDR3 extends over 15 amino acids. CDR1 and CDR2 from the germline V gene are SGDLS and YYNGEE. J lost 3 bases, V lost 0 bases, and 0 bases had no gene match. In nucleotides, the CDR3 is TGTGCCAGCAGCGTAGGGACAGGGGCTAATGAAAAACTGTTTTTT. It translates to CASSVGTGANEKLFF.

The chain combines TRBV3-1 with TRBJ2-2; D ambiguous. This CDR3 contains 18 residues. V lost 1 base and J 6 bases, leaving 21 bases between the germline ends. The germline V gene encodes CDR1 LGHDT and CDR2 YNNKEL (reference sequence). CDR3 nucleotides: TGTGCCAGCAGCCAAGGAGATCCGGGCCCCCCCGTTTCCGGGGAGCTGTTTTTT. Encoded protein: CASSQGDPGPPVSGELFF.

V gene TRBV6-2 or TRBV6-3 combines with J gene TRBJ1-2; no firm D call. Trimming took off 2 bases at V and 8 bases at J, with 6 bases between the two ends. This CDR3 is 11 amino acids long. CDR1 is MNHEY, CDR2 SVGEGT, per germline. The CDR3 region has the DNA TGTGCCAGCAGTTACGCGACAGGCTACACCTTC. It encodes CASSYATGYTF.